This TCR beta chain originates from a study of shared T cell receptors in the human thymus. In germline, CDR1 is MNHEY, CDR2 SMNVEV (reference sequence). The V and J ends lost 1 base and 6 bases, in that order; junction bases with no gene match: 5. This CDR3 comprises 14 residues. The data were produced by immunoSEQ multiplex PCR, yet TCRdb's version contains in-frame clones alone and is incomplete. The sample lists about 660,000 clones; approximately 87% were seen once. The same sample was also used in a study of human thymus T cells. That investigation notes: Corrective cardiac surgery supplied the resected thymus tissue. Blood and thymic repertoires both appeared biased in V and J gene usage. Related work found strong thymic repertoire overlap between unrelated individuals.

Specimen: thymocytes. The chain is built from TRBV27 and TRBJ2-5, with TRBD2 matching over 7 bases. The TCR comes from a boy younger than two with a congenital heart defect. The CDR3 bases are TGTGCCAGCAGTTTATATCCCGGGAGGAAGACCCAGTACTTC. This codes for CASSLYPGRKTQYF.